This passage covers 5 T cell receptor beta chains from one sample sequenced in a study of blood T cell repertoires in COVID-19. Assay used: immunoSEQ multiplex PCR; TCRdb lists only in-frame clones, some missing. The sample holds around 320,000 clones, 90% seen once. Sequencing was done on a sample of PBMCs or T cells enriched from blood (not recorded which). Receptor source: a woman between 25 and 40 years old who had been exposed to COVID-19.

The chain has TRBV4-1 and TRBJ1-3; 8 bases align to TRBD1. Germline values: CDR1 MGHRA, CDR2 YSYEKL. This CDR3 contains 16 residues. After removal of 2 bases from V and 0 bases from J, the junction contained 3 bases not matched to a gene. Here the CDR3 reads CASSQPTGDSGNTIYF. CDR3 bases: TGCGCCAGCAGCCAACCGACAGGGGACTCTGGAAACACCATATATTTT.

This chain connects TRBV6-5 to TRBJ1-6, with 7 bases identical to TRBD1. J was trimmed by 11 bases and V by 2 bases; bases with no gene match: 3. The CDR3 contains 13 residues. Looked up from germline, CDR1 is MNHEY and CDR2 is SVGAGI. CDR3 residues: CASSYRGQPPLHF. The CDR3 region has the DNA TGTGCCAGCAGTTACAGGGGACAGCCACCCCTCCACTTT.

The chain carries TRBV5-1 and TRBJ2-1, with D perhaps TRBD2 (6 bases). The germline V gene encodes CDR1 SGHRS and CDR2 YFSETQ. This CDR3 is 17 amino acids long. V lost 0 bases and J lost 0, with 13 bases in between. This CDR3 reads CASSLEAVGSSYNEQFF. The CDR3 DNA reads as TGCGCCAGCAGCTTGGAAGCGGTCGGGAGCTCCTACAATGAGCAGTTCTTC.

The V call is TRBV5-1, the J call TRBJ2-3, with 7 bases lining up with TRBD1. CDR3 size: 16 residues. The ends lost 0 bases at V and 1 base at J; junction bases unmatched: 5. CDR1 is SGHRS, CDR2 YFSETQ, per germline. Written as DNA, the CDR3 is TGCGCCAGCAGCTTGGGACAGGGTATCGGCACAGATACGCAGTATTTT. The encoded protein is CASSLGQGIGTDTQYF.

The chain is built from TRBV25-1 and TRBJ1-4; possible D gene TRBD1, 5 bases. The CDR3 is made up of 15 amino acids. Germline V gives CDR1 MGHDK, CDR2 SYGVNS. The V end was cut by 10 bases, the J end by 8 bases, with 23 bases between. The CDR3 sequence: CATTTRGAGREKLFF. The CDR3 coding sequence is TGTGCCACCACAACGAGAGGGGCAGGGAGGGAAAAACTGTTTTTT.